The present TCR beta chain was sequenced within a study of CD8 T cell repertoires and HIV-1 epitope variants. Study information: T cells were cultured for 10 days with cytokines added on days 3 and 7.

The length of the CDR3 is 15 residues. The ends were cut back, 1 base at V and 2 bases at J, with 12 bases in the middle. Germline CDR1 and CDR2: SGHDT and YYEEEE. A remark on this clone: Its antigen is undetermined.

Using immunoSEQ multiplex PCR, the repertoire was profiled, and TCRdb retains in-frame clones only, with some absent. The data contain some 3,100 clones, nearly 70% of them seen just once; the ten biggest clones take up about 42%. Input material: cultured CD8+ T cells derived from PBMCs. The chain combines TRBV5-6 with TRBJ2-5; maybe TRBD2 (5 bases). The clonotype originates from a male donor with HIV. Written as DNA, the CDR3 is TGTGCCAGCAGCTTGTATCCCGGGGTTCAAGAGACCCAGTACTTC. Encoded protein: CASSLYPGVQETQYF.